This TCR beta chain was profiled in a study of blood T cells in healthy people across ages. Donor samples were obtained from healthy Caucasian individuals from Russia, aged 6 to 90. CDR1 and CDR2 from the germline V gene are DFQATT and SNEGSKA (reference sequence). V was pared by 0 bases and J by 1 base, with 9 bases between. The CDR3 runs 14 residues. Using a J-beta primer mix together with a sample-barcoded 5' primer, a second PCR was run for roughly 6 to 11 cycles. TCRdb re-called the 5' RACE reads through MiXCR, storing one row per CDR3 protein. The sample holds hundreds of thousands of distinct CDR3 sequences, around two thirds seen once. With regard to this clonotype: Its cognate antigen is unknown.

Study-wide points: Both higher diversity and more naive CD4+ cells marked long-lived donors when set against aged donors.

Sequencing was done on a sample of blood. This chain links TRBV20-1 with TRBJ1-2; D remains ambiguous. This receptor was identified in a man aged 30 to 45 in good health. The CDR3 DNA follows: TGCAGTGCTAGAGATCTAGGGAGTAACTATGGCTACACCTTC. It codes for CSARDLGSNYGYTF.